The 26 T cell receptor beta chains given below trace back to one sample, sequenced in a study of blood T cell repertoires in COVID-19. Assay used: immunoSEQ multiplex PCR; TCRdb lists only in-frame clones, some missing. This repertoire shows roughly 320,000 clones, around 85% found once; its top ten account for 6% to 9%. The sequencing sample was made of peripheral blood. Source of these receptors: a human donor in a cohort sampled during active COVID-19.

The rearrangement uses TRBV27 and TRBJ1-1; 7 bases map to TRBD1. CDR3 length: 17 residues. J gave up 1 base and V 1 base, and 9 bases lay outside the gene matches. CDR1 and CDR2 (germline): MNHEY, SMNVEV (reference sequence). The CDR3 is CASSLFYRGNRNTEAFF. The CDR3 DNA reads TGTGCCAGCAGTTTATTCTACAGGGGAAATAGGAACACTGAAGCTTTCTTT.

The chain links TRBV3-1 (or the pseudogene TRBV3-2) to TRBJ2-1, with TRBD2 identical over 9 bases. The trim removed 4 bases at V and 10 bases at J, leaving 11 bases unmatched. Germline V gives CDR1 LGHDT, CDR2 YNNKEL (reference sequence). The CDR3 extends over 15 amino acids. The CDR3 DNA is TGTGCCAGCAGCCGGCTAGCGGGGTTCCAGGCCGAGCAGTTCTTC. Residues: CASSRLAGFQAEQFF.

The chain combines TRBV15 with TRBJ2-2; D ambiguous. Germline V CDR1 and CDR2: LNHNV, YYDKDF (reference sequence). The CDR3 is 13 amino acids. V dropped 0 bases and J dropped 4 bases, with 3 bases sitting between them. This CDR3 is CATSRDSTGELFF. Here the CDR3 DNA reads TGTGCCACCAGCAGAGATAGCACCGGGGAGCTGTTTTTT. Supplemented by reference TRBV15 and TRBJ2-2, the full variable domain reads DAMVIQNPRYQVTQFGKPVTLSCSQTLNHNVMYWYQQKSSQAPKLLFHYYDKDFNNEADTPDNFQSRRPNTSFCFLDIRSPGLGDTAMYLCATSRDSTGELFFGEGSRLTVL.

The J gene is TRBJ2-7, the V gene TRBV29-1; weak D call: TRBD1 (6 bases). There are 13 residues in the CDR3. The V end lost 4 bases, the J end lost 2 bases, and 12 bases lay between the germline ends. Germline loops: CDR1 SQVTM, CDR2 ANQGSEA. The CDR3 bases are TGCAGCGTTGTTAGGCAGGGGACCTACGAGCAGTACTTC. Protein: CSVVRQGTYEQYF.

The chain has TRBV19 and TRBJ1-5, with a tentative D call TRBD1 (5 bases). The V end lost 7 bases, the J end lost 4 bases, and 14 bases lay between the germline ends. There are 14 residues in the CDR3. The V gene's germline CDR1 is LNHDA and CDR2 SQIVND (reference sequence). This CDR3 reads CASTQGKRNQPQHF. The CDR3 bases are TGTGCCAGTACCCAGGGTAAGAGAAATCAGCCCCAGCATTTT. The entire variable domain, with the rest obtained from reference TRBV19 and TRBJ1-5, is as follows: DGGITQSPKYLFRKEGQNVTLSCEQNLNHDAMYWYRQDPGQGLRLIYYSQIVNDFQKGDIAEGYSVSREKKESFPLTVTSAQKNPTAFYLCASTQGKRNQPQHFGDGTRLSIL.

CDR3 amino acids: CASSGDRGWQETQYF. Written as DNA, the CDR3 is TGTGCCAGCAGCGGCGACAGGGGCTGGCAAGAGACCCAGTACTTC. The J gene is TRBJ2-5, the V gene TRBV5-8, with 8 bases aligning to TRBD1. Germline V lookup: CDR1 SGHTS, CDR2 YDEGEE. The CDR3 is made up of 15 amino acids. After removal of 4 bases from V and 2 bases from J, the junction contained 7 bases not matched to a gene.

The chain recombines TRBV2 with TRBJ2-7, with D tentatively TRBD2 (6 bases). Germline V gene sequence: CDR1 SNHLY, CDR2 FYNNEI. This CDR3 region has 13 residues. V gave up 3 bases and J gave up 6 bases, with 12 bases separating them. This CDR3 reads CASSEEGPLEQYF. CDR3 nucleotides: TGTGCCAGCAGTGAGGAGGGACCCCTCGAGCAGTACTTC.

V usage is TRBV9 and J usage is TRBJ1-1; D is uncertain. With 0 bases removed from V and 0 bases from J, the gap between germline ends came to 6 bases. The germline V gene has CDR1 SGDLS and CDR2 YYNGEE. This CDR3 is 14 amino acids long. The CDR3 DNA reads TGTGCCAGCAGCGTAGCGAACTTGAACACTGAAGCTTTCTTT. Translating it yields CASSVANLNTEAFF.

This chain uses TRBV3-1 (or the pseudogene TRBV3-2) with TRBJ2-2, with D possibly TRBD1 on 5 matching bases. Germline V gene sequence: CDR1 LGHDT, CDR2 YNNKEL (reference sequence). CDR3 length: 15 amino acids. The germline V and J ends were trimmed by 5 bases and 4 bases, with 14 bases remaining between them. Here the CDR3 DNA reads TGTGCCAGCAGCTCCAGACGACAGTCCACCGGGGAGCTGTTTTTT. Its protein is CASSSRRQSTGELFF.

This clone has only one observation. The V gene is TRBV6-5, the J gene TRBJ1-3; the D gene is possibly TRBD1 (6 bases). V was shortened by 6 bases and J by 0 bases, with 9 bases between the two germline ends. From germline, CDR1 is MNHEY and CDR2 SVGAGI. This CDR3 spans 14 amino acids. CDR3 in amino acids: CASSDRFSGNTIYF. CDR3 bases: TGTGCCAGCAGCGACAGGTTCTCTGGAAACACCATATATTTT.

The chain is built from TRBV7-9 and TRBJ1-4; no definite D call. This CDR3 contains 15 residues. Deletions cut 5 bases from V and 4 bases from J, with 14 bases between. CDR1 and CDR2 from the germline V gene are SEHNR and FQNEAQ (reference sequence). The DNA for the CDR3 is TGTGCCAGCAGCCGCAAGGGAGGGCTTAATGAAAAACTGTTTTTT. It encodes CASSRKGGLNEKLFF.

This chain joins TRBV24-1 and TRBJ2-3; TRBD1 aligns across 7 bases. Losses at the gene ends were 0 bases for V and 3 bases for J; bases not matched to a gene: 2. The germline CDR1 and CDR2 sequences are KGHDR and SFDVKD. This CDR3 is built from 15 residues. CDR3 sequence (DNA): TGTGCCACCAGTGATTTGGTGGGACAGACAGATACGCAGTATTTT. Translated: CATSDLVGQTDTQYF.

The V gene is TRBV3-1 (or the pseudogene TRBV3-2), the J gene TRBJ2-7, with 7 bases that match TRBD2. V gave up 4 bases and J gave up 4 bases; unmatched junction bases: 1. CDR1 is LGHDT and CDR2 is YNNKEL in the germline V gene (reference sequence). The CDR3 runs 12 residues. The CDR3 DNA sequence: TGTGCCAGCAGCCCGGGGGGATACGAGCAGTACTTC. Translated, it gives CASSPGGYEQYF.

The V gene is TRBV6-5, the J gene TRBJ1-3; D gene ambiguous. This CDR3 comprises 13 residues. The V gene lost 6 bases and the J gene lost 4 bases, with 10 bases spanning the gap. Germline V gene lookup returns CDR1 MNHEY and CDR2 SVGAGI. CDR3 residues: CASRPGSGNTIYF. The CDR3 DNA follows: TGTGCCAGCAGACCCGGGTCGGGAAACACCATATATTTT.

The chain links TRBV5-1 to TRBJ2-3; TRBD2 matches at 14 bases. The CDR3 spans 17 residues. After removal of 4 bases from V and 3 bases from J, the junction contained 7 bases not matched to a gene. Germline CDR1 and CDR2: SGHRS and YFSETQ. CDR3: CASSAGLAGGQTDTQYF. The CDR3 DNA sequence: TGCGCCAGCAGCGCAGGACTAGCGGGGGGCCAGACAGATACGCAGTATTTT.

The gene calls are TRBV29-1 and TRBJ2-5; D perhaps matches TRBD1 (6 bases). Germline assignment: CDR1 SQVTM and CDR2 ANQGSEA. This CDR3 contains 14 residues. V was clipped by 0 bases and J by 3 bases, with 11 bases between them. In nucleotides, the CDR3 is TGCAGCGTTGAAGATTCGAGGGGGAAAGAGACCCAGTACTTC. Amino acids: CSVEDSRGKETQYF.

CDR3 nucleotide sequence: TGTGCCAGCTCACCATCGGCGGGCGCCGCTCGCGACGAGCAGTACTTC. Translated: CASSPSAGAARDEQYF. This rearrangement joins TRBV18 to TRBJ2-7, with a weak D call TRBD2 (5 bases). The length of the CDR3 is 16 residues. Trimming stripped 2 bases from V and 5 bases from J, with 19 bases between. Per the germline V gene, CDR1 is KGHSH and CDR2 is LQKENI.

The CDR3 spells CAIGSAGVNNEQFF. CDR3 bases: TGTGCCATCGGATCGGCGGGGGTGAACAATGAGCAGTTCTTC. The V and J genes are TRBV10-3 and TRBJ2-1; 7 bases are shared with TRBD2. CDR1 is ENHRY, CDR2 SYGVKD, per germline. The V segment lost 8 bases and the J segment 5 bases; nucleotides outside the gene matches: 9. The length of the CDR3 is 14 residues.

The V gene is TRBV5-1, the J gene TRBJ2-2; unclear D gene. V dropped 1 base and J dropped 4 bases, with 5 bases sitting between them. CDR1 and CDR2 (germline): SGHRS, YFSETQ. CDR3 length: 13 residues. The CDR3: CASSLQSTGELFF. DNA for the CDR3: TGCGCCAGCAGCTTGCAGTCCACCGGGGAGCTGTTTTTT.

The genes are TRBV30 and TRBJ2-7; 7 bases fit TRBD1. The CDR3 runs to 10 residues. In germline, CDR1 is GTSNPN, CDR2 SVGIG (reference sequence). The V segment lost 6 bases and the J segment 8 bases; nucleotides outside the gene matches: 4. Here the CDR3 DNA reads TGTGCCTGTTACAGGGGAAAGCAGTACTTC. This sequence encodes CACYRGKQYF.

The chain recombines TRBV7-9 with TRBJ1-2; D might be TRBD1 (5 bases). CDR3 length: 15 amino acids. Looked up from germline, CDR1 is SEHNR and CDR2 is FQNEAQ (reference sequence). V shed 5 bases and J shed 8 bases, with 21 bases lying between them. This chain's CDR3 is CASSKRLGPQMGYTF. CDR3 nucleotides: TGTGCCAGCAGCAAAAGGTTGGGGCCTCAGATGGGCTACACCTTC.

The table lists this clone with a few counts. The chain is built from TRBV7-9 and TRBJ1-1, with D perhaps matching TRBD1 (6 bases). The CDR3 length is 13 residues. Between the trimmed V and J ends, which lost 4 bases and 1 base, there was a span of 7 bases. CDR1 SEHNR and CDR2 FQNEAQ come from the germline V gene (reference sequence). DNA for the CDR3: TGTGCCAGCAGCTGGACAGCGAACACTGAAGCTTTCTTT. Protein sequence: CASSWTANTEAFF.

This chain's CDR3 is CASKQGRVANIQYF. The CDR3, as DNA: TGTGCCAGCAAACAGGGACGGGTAGCCAACATTCAGTACTTC. The rearrangement uses TRBV27 and TRBJ2-4; tentative D call: TRBD1 (6 bases). CDR1 and CDR2 from the germline V gene are MNHEY and SMNVEV (reference sequence). CDR3 length equals 14 residues. With 7 bases removed from V and 7 bases from J, the gap between germline ends came to 17 bases.

V gene TRBV24-1 combines with J gene TRBJ1-2; 11 bases are a match to TRBD1. The V gene end was trimmed by 3 bases and the J gene end by 5 bases; junction bases not matched to a gene: 4. Looked up from germline, CDR1 is KGHDR and CDR2 is SFDVKD. The CDR3 is 15 amino acids. CDR3 sequence: CATSDPGTGGYGYTF. The DNA for the CDR3 is TGTGCCACCAGTGATCCTGGGACAGGGGGGTATGGCTACACCTTC.

The chain combines TRBV2 with TRBJ1-2; D unclear. This CDR3 has 15 amino acids. The V gene's germline CDR1 is SNHLY and CDR2 FYNNEI. V lost 5 bases and J lost 2, with 15 bases in between. The CDR3 loop reads CASSLGRGSNYGYTF. Here the CDR3 DNA reads TGTGCCAGCAGTCTTGGACGGGGTTCCAACTATGGCTACACCTTC.

This sequence joins TRBV7-8 and TRBJ1-3, with D possibly TRBD1 on 6 matching bases. Germline V CDR1 and CDR2: SGHVS, FQNEAQ. Trimming removed 1 base at V and 2 bases at J, with 12 bases between. The CDR3 spans 16 residues. The CDR3 is CASSLGSRGAGNTIYF. CDR3 bases: TGTGCCAGCAGCTTAGGTAGCAGGGGAGCTGGAAACACCATATATTTT.